This TCR beta chain was sequenced in a study of blood T cells in healthy people across ages. Sample-barcoded 5' priming and a J-beta primer mix drove a second PCR of 7 to 11 cycles. Researchers report that a template-switch adaptor with 12 random nucleotides tagged each cDNA molecule. TCRdb re-called the 5' RACE reads through MiXCR, storing one row per CDR3 protein. The sample records hundreds of thousands of distinct CDR3 sequences, around 50% being singletons. The CDR3 is 15 amino acids. V was trimmed by 5 bases and J by 5 bases, leaving 18 bases between them. CDR1 and CDR2 (germline): SGHVS, FQNEAQ.

V is TRBV7-8 and J is TRBJ2-5, with D possibly TRBD2 on 6 matching bases. Sequenced material: blood. The receptor's source is a man in his forties in good health. The CDR3 bases are TGTGCCAGCAGCGAAAAACGGGGGATTGGTGAGACCCAGTACTTC. This translates into CASSEKRGIGETQYF.